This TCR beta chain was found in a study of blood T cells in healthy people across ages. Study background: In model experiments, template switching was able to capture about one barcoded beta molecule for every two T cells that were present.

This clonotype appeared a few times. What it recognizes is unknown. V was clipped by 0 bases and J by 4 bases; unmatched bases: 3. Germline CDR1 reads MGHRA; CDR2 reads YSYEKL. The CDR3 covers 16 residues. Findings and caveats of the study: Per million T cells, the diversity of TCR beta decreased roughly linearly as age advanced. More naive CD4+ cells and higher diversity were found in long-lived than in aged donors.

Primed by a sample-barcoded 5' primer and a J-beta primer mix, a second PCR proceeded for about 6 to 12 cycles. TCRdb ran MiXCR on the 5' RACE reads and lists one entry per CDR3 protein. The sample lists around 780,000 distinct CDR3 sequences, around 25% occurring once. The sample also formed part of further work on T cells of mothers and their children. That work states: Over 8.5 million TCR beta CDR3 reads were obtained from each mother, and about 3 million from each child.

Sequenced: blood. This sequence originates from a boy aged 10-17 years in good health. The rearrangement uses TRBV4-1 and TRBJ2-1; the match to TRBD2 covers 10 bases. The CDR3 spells CASSQDEAGGYNEQFF. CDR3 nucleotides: TGCGCCAGCAGCCAAGATGAAGCGGGGGGGTACAATGAGCAGTTCTTC.